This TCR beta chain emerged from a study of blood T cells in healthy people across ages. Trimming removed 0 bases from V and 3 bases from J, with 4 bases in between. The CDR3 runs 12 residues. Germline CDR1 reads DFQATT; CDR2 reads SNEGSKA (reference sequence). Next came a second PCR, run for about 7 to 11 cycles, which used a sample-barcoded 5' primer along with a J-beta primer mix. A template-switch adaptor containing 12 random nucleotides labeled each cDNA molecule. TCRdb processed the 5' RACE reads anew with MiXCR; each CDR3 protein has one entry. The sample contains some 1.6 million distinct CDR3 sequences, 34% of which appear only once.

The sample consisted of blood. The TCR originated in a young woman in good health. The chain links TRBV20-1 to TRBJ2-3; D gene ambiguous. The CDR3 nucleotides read TGCAGTGCTAGAGAAAGAACAGATACGCAGTATTTT. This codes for CSARERTDTQYF.